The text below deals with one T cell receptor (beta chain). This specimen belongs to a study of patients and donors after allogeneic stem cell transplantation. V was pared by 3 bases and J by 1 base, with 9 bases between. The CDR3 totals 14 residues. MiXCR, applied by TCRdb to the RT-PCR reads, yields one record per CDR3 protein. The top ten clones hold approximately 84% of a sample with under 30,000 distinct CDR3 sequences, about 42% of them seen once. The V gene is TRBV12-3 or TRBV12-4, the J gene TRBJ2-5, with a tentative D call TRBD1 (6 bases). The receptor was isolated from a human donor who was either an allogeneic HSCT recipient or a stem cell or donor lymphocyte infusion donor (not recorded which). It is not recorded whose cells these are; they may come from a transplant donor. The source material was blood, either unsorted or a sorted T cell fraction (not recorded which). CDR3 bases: TGTGCCAGCAGTTTTTTCAGGGGCCAAGAGACCCAGTACTTC. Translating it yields CASSFFRGQETQYF.